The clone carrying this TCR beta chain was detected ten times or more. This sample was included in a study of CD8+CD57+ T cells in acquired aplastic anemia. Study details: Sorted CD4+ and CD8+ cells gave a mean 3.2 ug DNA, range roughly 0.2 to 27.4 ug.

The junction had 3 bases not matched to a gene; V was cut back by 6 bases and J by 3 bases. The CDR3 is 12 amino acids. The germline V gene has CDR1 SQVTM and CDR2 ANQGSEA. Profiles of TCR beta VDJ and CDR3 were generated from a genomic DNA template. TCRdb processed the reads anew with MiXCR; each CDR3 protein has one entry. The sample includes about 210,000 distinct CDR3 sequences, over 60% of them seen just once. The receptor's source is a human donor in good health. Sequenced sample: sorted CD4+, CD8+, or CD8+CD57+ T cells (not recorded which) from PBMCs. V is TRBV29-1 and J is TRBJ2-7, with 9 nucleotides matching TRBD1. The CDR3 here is CSVTGQGYEQYF. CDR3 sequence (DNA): TGCAGCGTCACGGGACAGGGCTACGAGCAGTACTTC.